This paragraph reports one T cell receptor beta chain. No antigen is known for it. Before extraction, the whole blood was not fractionated, and total RNA was taken from it. The V and J ends lost 7 bases and 5 bases respectively, with 20 bases between them. The CDR3 is made up of 15 amino acids. Germline assignment: CDR1 SGHRS and CDR2 YFSETQ. The library tagged individual cDNA molecules with unique molecular identifiers. Original analysis: The number of TCRs in each sample had a median of about 96,000 and spanned roughly 23,224 to 750,000. TCRdb used MiXCR to reprocess the 5' RACE reads, holding one entry per CDR3 protein. These V and J calls originate from TCRdb's pipeline instead of the authors' own analysis. Among tens of thousands of distinct CDR3 sequences listed, less than 9.5% were seen once. The entry originates in a study of human T cells and chemical hapten exposure. Study context: Small discrepancies in pooled library volume mainly accounted for the varying TCR yields per sample.

Findings and limits, study-wide: TCRs exceeding 1 in 1000 frequency stayed unchanged with DPC sensitization.

The clonotype comes from a male donor in good health. V and J are TRBV5-1 and TRBJ2-3; perhaps TRBD2 as D (6 bases). The CDR3: CASVRSGEREDTQYF. Here the CDR3 DNA reads TGCGCCAGCGTCAGGTCGGGGGAGCGTGAAGATACGCAGTATTTT.